This T cell receptor (beta chain) came from a study of blood T cell repertoires in COVID-19. Per the original methods: For nucleated cells, counts were estimated from reference gene primer amplification. Assay: immunoSEQ multiplex PCR; the TCRdb copy retains only in-frame clones and omits some. V and J calls and clone size are those listed in that table; D and trimming were worked out from the DNA. The table lists some 200,000 clones, about 80% of them singletons. The germline V gene has CDR1 KGHSH and CDR2 LQKENI. This CDR3 has 15 residues. Trimming removed 2 bases at V and 5 bases at J, with 13 bases between.

Sequenced input: peripheral blood. The sequence was collected from a woman in her 30s who had recovered from COVID-19. The chain has TRBV18 and TRBJ1-5; D is unclear. CDR3 protein: CASSPTGRGYQPQHF. The CDR3 DNA sequence: TGTGCCAGCTCACCAACCGGCAGAGGATATCAGCCCCAGCATTTT.